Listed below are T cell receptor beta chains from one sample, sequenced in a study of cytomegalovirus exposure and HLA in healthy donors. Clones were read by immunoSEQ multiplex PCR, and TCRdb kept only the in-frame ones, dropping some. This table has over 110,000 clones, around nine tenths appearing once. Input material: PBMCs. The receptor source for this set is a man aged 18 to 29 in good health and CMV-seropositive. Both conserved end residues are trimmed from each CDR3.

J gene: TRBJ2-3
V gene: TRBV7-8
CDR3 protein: ASSRRDRDTDTQY

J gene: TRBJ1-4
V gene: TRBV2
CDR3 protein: ASSDQGVEKLF

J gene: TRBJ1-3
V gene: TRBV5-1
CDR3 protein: ASSLSPTGQLSGNTIY

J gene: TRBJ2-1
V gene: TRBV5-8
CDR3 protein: ASSGLRAADYNEQF

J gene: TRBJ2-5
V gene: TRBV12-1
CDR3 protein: ASSFNLHSGRNPETQY

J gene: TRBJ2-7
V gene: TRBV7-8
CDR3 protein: ASSLASGTRNYEQY

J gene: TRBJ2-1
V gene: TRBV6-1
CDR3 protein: ASSPGREGKNEQF

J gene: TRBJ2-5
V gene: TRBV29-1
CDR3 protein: SVGEAQY

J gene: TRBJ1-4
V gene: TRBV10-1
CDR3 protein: ASSESTDRIEKLF

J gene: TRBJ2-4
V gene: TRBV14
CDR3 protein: ASSQVSGVGNIQY

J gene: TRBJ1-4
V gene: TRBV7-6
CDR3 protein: ASSFRGANEKLF

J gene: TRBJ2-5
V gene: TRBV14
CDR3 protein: ASSHIRGETQY

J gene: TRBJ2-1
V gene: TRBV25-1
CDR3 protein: ASSATSGRISYNEQF

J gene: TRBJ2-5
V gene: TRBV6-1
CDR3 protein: ASSGTGLAGAETQY

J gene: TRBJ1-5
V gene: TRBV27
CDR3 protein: AKPTSQH

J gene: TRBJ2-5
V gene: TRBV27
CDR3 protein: ASSSYTAGDETQY

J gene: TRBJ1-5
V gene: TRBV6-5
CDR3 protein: ASSFSGGNQPQH

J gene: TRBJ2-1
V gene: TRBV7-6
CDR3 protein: ASSLVYGGLAVNNEQF

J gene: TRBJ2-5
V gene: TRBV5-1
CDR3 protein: ASKKTDRQQETQY

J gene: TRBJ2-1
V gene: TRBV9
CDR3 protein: ASSVSGQISYNEQF

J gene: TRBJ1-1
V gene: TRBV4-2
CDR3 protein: ASSQVKAGVYTEAF

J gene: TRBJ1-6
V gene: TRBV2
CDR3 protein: ASSGNTGSNSPLH

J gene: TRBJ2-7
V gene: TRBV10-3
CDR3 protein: AISDPRDNYEQY

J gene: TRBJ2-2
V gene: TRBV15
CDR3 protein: ATSPYKGELF

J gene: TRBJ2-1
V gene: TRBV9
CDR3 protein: ASSVTSRGTNNEQF

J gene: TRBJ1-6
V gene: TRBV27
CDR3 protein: ASSYYRAYNSPLH

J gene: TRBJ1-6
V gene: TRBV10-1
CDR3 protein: ASSETGSPLH

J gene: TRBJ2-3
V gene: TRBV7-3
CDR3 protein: ASSLTSGSSTQY

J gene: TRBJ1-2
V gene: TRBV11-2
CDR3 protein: ASSWDRGSYGYT

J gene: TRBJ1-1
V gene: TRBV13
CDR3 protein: ASSPPSLTANTEAF

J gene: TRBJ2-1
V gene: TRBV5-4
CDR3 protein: ASSETGGGDEQF

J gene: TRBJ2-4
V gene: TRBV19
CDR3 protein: ASSNYAGGPKNIQY

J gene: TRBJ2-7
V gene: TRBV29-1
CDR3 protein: SVDNGYEQY

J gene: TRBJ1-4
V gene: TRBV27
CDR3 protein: ASRPGTGTNEKLF

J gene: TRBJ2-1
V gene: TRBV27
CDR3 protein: ASSLRTSGGNNEQF

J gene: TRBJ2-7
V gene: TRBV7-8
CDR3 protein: ASSLVAGRSYEQY

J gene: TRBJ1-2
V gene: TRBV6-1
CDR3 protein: ASSEESGVLANYGYT

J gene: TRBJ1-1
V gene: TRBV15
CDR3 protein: ATSRQTEKNTEAF

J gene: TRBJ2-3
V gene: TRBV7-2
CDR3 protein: ASSFSGGTDTQY

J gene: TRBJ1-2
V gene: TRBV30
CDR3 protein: AWSVRGYGYT

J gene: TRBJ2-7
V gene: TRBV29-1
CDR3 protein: SVDGVGEQY

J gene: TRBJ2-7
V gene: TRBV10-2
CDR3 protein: ATDRGNDEQY

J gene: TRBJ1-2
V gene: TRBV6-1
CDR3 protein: AGSELLANYGYT

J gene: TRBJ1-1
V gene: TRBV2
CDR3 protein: ASRDRTGGVGTEAF